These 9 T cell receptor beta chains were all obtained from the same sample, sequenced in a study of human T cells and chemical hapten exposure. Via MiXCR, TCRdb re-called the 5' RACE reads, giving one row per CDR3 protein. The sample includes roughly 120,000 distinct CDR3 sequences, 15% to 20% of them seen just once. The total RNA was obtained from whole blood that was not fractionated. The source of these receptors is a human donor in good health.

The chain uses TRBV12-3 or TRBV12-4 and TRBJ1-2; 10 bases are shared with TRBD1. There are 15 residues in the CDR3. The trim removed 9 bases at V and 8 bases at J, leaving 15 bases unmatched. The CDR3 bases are TGTGCCAGTTATATCCCTACGACAGGGGGCAGGGGCTACACCTTC. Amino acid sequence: CASYIPTTGGRGYTF.

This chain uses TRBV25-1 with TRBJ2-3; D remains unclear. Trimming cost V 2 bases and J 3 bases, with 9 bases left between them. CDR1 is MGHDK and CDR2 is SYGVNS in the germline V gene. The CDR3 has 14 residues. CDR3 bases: TGTGCCAGCAGTGAACGATGGCAGACAGATACGCAGTATTTT. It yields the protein CASSERWQTDTQYF.

CDR3 protein: CASSEYRREISSTDTQYF. CDR3 nucleotide sequence: TGTGCCAGCAGTGAATATCGCCGGGAGATTTCTAGCACAGATACGCAGTATTTT. V is TRBV25-1 and J is TRBJ2-3; tentative D call: TRBD2 (6 bases). V lost 0 bases to trimming and J lost 0 bases, with 16 bases between them. The CDR3 totals 18 residues. Germline V gene data show CDR1 as MGHDK and CDR2 as SYGVNS.

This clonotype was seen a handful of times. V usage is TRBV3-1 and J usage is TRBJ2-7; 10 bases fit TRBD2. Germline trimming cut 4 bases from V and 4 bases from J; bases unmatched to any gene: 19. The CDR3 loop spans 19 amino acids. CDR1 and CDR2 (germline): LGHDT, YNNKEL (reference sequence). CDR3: CASSPWTSGHPSPLYEQYF. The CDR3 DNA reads TGTGCCAGCAGCCCATGGACTAGCGGCCACCCCTCTCCCTTGTACGAGCAGTACTTC.

The CDR3 nucleotides read TGCGCCAGCAGCCAAATTGGGACACGGATAAATTCACCCCTCCACTTT. This translates into CASSQIGTRINSPLHF. The V call is TRBV4-1, the J call TRBJ1-6, with a weak D call TRBD1 (6 bases). The V end lost 2 bases, the J end lost 7 bases, and 15 bases lay between the germline ends. The length of the CDR3 is 16 residues. Germline V CDR1 and CDR2: MGHRA, YSYEKL.

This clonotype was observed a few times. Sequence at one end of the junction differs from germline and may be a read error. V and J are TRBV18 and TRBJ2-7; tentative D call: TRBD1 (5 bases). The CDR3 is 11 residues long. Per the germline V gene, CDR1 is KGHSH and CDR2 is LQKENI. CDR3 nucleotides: TGTGCCAGCTCACCAGCCAGGGATCCGATCTTC. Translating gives CASSPARDPIF. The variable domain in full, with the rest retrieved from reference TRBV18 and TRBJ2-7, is NAGVMQNPRHLVRRRGQEARLRCSPMKGHSHVYWYRQLPEEGLKFMVYLQKENIIDESGMPKERFSAEFPKEGPSILRIQQVVRGDSAAYFCASSPARDPIFGPGTRLTVT.

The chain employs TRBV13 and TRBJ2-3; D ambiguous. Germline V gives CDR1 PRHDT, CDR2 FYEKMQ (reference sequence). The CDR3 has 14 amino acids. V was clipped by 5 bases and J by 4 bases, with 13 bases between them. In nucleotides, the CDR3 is TGTGCCAGCAGCCGCCCGCTCCGGGCAGATACGCAGTATTTT. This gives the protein CASSRPLRADTQYF.

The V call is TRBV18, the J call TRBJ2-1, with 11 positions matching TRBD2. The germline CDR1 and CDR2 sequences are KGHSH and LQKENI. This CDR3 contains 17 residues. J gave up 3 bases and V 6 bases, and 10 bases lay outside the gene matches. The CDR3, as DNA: TGTGCCAGCTCCCGCGCCCCGGGACTAGCGGTCTACAATGAGCAGTTCTTC. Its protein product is CASSRAPGLAVYNEQFF. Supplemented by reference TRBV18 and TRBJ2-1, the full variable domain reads NAGVMQNPRHLVRRRGQEARLRCSPMKGHSHVYWYRQLPEEGLKFMVYLQKENIIDESGMPKERFSAEFPKEGPSILRIQQVVRGDSAAYFCASSRAPGLAVYNEQFFGPGTRLTVL.

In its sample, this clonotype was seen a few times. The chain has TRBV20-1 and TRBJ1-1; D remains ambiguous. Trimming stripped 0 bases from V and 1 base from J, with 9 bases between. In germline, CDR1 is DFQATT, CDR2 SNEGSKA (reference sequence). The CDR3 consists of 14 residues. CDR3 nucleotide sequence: TGCAGTGCTAGAGATAACCCCTGGAACACTGAAGCTTTCTTT. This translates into CSARDNPWNTEAFF.